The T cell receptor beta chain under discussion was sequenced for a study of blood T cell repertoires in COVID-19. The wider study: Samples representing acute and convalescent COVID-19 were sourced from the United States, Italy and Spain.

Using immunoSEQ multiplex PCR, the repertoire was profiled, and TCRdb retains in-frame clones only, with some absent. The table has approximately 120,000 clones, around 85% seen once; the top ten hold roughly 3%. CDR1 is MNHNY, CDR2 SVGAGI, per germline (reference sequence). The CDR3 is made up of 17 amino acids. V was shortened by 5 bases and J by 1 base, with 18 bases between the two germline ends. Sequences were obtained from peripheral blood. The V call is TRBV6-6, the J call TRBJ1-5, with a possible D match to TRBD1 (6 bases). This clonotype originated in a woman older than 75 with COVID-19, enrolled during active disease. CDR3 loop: CASSPRAGGASNQPQHF. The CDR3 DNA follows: TGTGCCAGCAGTCCTCGGGCGGGGGGGGCGAGCAATCAGCCCCAGCATTTT.